This T cell receptor beta chain was found in a study of brain metastases from non-small cell lung cancer. Study results and caveats: Compared with their matched primary tumors, around 60% of brain metastases showed expanded T-cell clones.

Sequencing used immunoSEQ multiplex PCR; TCRdb keeps in-frame clones, though not all of them. The sample carries about 750 clones, roughly 84% recorded once. Germline V gene data show CDR1 as SGHVS and CDR2 as FQNEAQ. V was pared by 5 bases and J by 4 bases, with 4 bases of the junction left unmatched. This CDR3 is built from 15 residues. About this clone itself: Its antigen remains unknown.

The sequence was obtained from a donor at least 40 years old with non-small cell lung cancer. The sample taken for sequencing was tissue from a brain metastasis. The chain employs TRBV7-8 and TRBJ2-1; the match to TRBD2 covers 11 bases. CDR3 in amino acids: CASSVGLAEYNEQFF. The DNA of the CDR3 is TGTGCCAGCAGCGTGGGACTAGCGGAGTACAATGAGCAGTTCTTC.